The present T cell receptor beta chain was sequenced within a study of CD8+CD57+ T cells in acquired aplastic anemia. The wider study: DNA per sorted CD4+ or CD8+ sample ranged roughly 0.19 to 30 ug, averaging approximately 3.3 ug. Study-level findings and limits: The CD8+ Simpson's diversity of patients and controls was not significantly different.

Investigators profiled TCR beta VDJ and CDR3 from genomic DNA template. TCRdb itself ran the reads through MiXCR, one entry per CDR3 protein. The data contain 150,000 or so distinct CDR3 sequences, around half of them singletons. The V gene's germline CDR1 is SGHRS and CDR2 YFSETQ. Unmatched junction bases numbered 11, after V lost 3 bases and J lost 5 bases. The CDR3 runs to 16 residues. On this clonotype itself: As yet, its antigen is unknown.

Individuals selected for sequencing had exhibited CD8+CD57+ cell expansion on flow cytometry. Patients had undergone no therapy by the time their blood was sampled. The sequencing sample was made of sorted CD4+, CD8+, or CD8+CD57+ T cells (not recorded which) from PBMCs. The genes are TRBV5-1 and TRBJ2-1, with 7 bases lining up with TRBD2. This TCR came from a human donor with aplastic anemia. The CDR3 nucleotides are TGCGCCAGCAGCTGGCTCCAAGCGGGACCCCACAATGAGCAGTTCTTC. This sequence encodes CASSWLQAGPHNEQFF.